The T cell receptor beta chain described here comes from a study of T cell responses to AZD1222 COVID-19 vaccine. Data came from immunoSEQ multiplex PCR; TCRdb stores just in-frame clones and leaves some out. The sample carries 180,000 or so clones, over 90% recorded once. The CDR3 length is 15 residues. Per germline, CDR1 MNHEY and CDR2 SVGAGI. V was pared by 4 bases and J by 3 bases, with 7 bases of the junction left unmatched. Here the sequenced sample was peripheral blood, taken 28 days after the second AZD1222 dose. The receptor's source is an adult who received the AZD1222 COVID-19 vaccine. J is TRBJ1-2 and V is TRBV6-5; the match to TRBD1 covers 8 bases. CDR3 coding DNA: TGTGCCAGCAGTTCCTCAGACAGGGGATACTATGGCTACACCTTC. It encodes CASSSSDRGYYGYTF.